The text below deals with one T cell receptor (beta chain). There is no known antigen for this receptor. Base qualities are missing; no much larger clone stands one base away. This sample was included in a study of PD-L1 blockade in urothelial cancer (dated by TCRdb to about 2017). Regarding the study in general: All patients started therapy in about 2014 and received atezolizumab 1,200 mg intravenously every 3 weeks. About nine tenths of the roughly 29 patients were males with bladder-origin urothelial cancer, and 18 of 29 reported a prior smoking history. An ECOG performance status of 0 or 1 was recorded for the patients, and 0 to 3 prior chemotherapy regimens had been received by the patients. Blood samples were analyzed at two time points: 3 weeks after treatment start (second dose) and 6 weeks after treatment start. Blood samples yielded a median of roughly 140,000 T cells and roughly 83,000 unique TCRs, with median clonality 0.080. Somatic, immune and clinical correlates of response to PD-L1 blockade with atezolizumab in urothelial cancer were the focus of an exploratory multi-omic analysis. Pretreatment tumor samples, along with matched peripheral blood serially collected before and after atezolizumab treatment, were subjected to TCR sequencing. Durable clinical benefit meant progression-free survival longer than 6 months, and TCR features were also tested against progression-free and overall survival. In the same patients, whole exome sequencing and RNA sequencing of pretreatment tumors were performed in addition to TCR sequencing. Durable clinical benefit was achieved by nine patients but not by the remaining 20. Pretreatment blood TCR-seq was available for about 28 patients, at least one posttreatment blood collection was obtained for around 25 patients, and tumor TCR-seq was available for around 25 patients.

Synthetic TCR analog templates were spiked into each PCR to estimate absolute template abundance from read counts. The immunoSEQ assay used bias-controlled V and J gene primers to amplify TCRbeta CDR3 regions from genomic DNA. Rearranged TCRbeta segments were sequenced at approximately 20X coverage. In the original analysis: Clustering was used to correct sequencing errors, and CDR3s were annotated against IMGT to assign V, D and J genes. Out-of-frame and stop-codon sequences were excluded, and only productive TCRbeta rearrangements were used in downstream analyses. Clonality was computed as one minus Shannon entropy normalized by the log of the number of unique productive sequences. Fisher's exact test with Benjamini-Hochberg correction, using a cutoff of adjusted p below 0.01, was how clones that differed between time points or between blood and tumor were identified. The clones in this table, taken by TCRdb from immuneACCESS, are in-frame only. Not every clone is retained; where verified, under half of the shortfall comes from an unresolved V gene, and the cause of the rest is unknown. V and J calls and clone size come straight from that table; D and trimming were deduced from the DNA. The sample table records 130,000 or so clones; approximately 84% of these occur just once. 3.2% of the sample is in the top ten clones.

Interpreted using the paper, the time point label stands for: pretreatment peripheral blood. The cohort comprised 29 patients with locally advanced or metastatic urothelial carcinoma treated at Memorial Sloan Kettering on a trial protocol. Peripheral blood mononuclear cells were collected pretreatment and during treatment, with between 1 and 8 total time points obtained per patient. The Qiagen DNeasy Blood extraction kit was used to purify genomic DNA from total PBMCs and tumor samples. Collected pretreatment and during treatment, PBMCs were isolated and stored as previously described. The full study reports these points: Improved progression-free and overall survival was found to be associated with pretreatment peripheral blood TCR clonality below the median. Because of the small sample size (n ≈ 31) and the many exploratory analyses performed, the results are intended to be regarded as hypothesis-generating. Greater expansion of tumor-associated TCR clones in peripheral blood 3 weeks after the start of treatment was observed in patients with durable benefit (n of about 20, p = 0.022).

The germline V gene supplies CDR1 SGHNT and CDR2 YENEEA. Trimming removed 1 base from V and 7 bases from J; the gene matches leave 2 bases unexplained. The CDR3, cysteine through phenylalanine, is 14 amino acids long. The kept DNA is CDR3 alone, 42 bases in frame from the first base. The sample was PBMCs, taken around atezolizumab (anti-PD-L1) treatment. The sequence links TRBV11-3 to TRBJ2-2; 8 central bases correspond to TRBD1. The source of this sequence is a man aged 45-65 years with urothelial cancer. The nucleotide sequence reads TGTGCCAGCAGCTTAGGACAGGGGCGCGGGGAGCTGTTTTTT. It codes for CASSLGQGRGELFF.